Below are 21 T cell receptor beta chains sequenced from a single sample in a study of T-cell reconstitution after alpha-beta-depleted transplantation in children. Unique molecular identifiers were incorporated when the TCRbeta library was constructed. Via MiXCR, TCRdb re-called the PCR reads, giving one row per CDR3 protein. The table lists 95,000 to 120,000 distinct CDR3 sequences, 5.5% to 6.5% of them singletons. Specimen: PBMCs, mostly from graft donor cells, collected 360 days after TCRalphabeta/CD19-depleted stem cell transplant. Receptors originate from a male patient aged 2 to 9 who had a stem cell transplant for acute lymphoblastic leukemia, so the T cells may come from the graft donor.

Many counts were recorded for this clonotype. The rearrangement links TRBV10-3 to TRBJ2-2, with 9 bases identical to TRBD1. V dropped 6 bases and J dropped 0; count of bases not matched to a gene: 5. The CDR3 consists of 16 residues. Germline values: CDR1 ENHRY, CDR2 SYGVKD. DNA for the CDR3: TGTGCCATCAGAAAGGACAGGGGTCCGAACACCGGGGAGCTGTTTTTT. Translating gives CAIRKDRGPNTGELFF.

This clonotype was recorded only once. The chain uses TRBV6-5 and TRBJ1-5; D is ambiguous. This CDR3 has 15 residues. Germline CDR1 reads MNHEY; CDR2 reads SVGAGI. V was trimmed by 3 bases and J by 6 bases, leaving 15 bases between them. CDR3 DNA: TGTGCCAGCAGTTATTCTAGCAGGAACGGTCAGCCCCAGCATTTT. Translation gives CASSYSSRNGQPQHF.

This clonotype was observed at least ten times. CDR3 amino acids: CASSKYPAGLVYNEQFF. The CDR3, as DNA: TGTGCCAGCAGCAAATATCCCGCAGGGCTGGTCTACAATGAGCAGTTCTTC. This sequence joins TRBV21-1 and TRBJ2-1; the D call TRBD2 from the table was never checked on the DNA. TRBV21-1 is a recognized pseudogene. The CDR3 is 17 residues long.

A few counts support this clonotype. The CDR3 reads CASSLRSGQETQYF. The CDR3 DNA reads TGTGCCAGCAGCTTAAGGTCTGGGCAAGAGACCCAGTACTTC. The chain joins TRBV7-9 to TRBJ2-5, with D hard to call. V lost 2 bases to trimming and J lost 2 bases, with 9 bases between them. In germline, CDR1 is SEHNR, CDR2 FQNEAQ (reference sequence). The CDR3 totals 14 residues.

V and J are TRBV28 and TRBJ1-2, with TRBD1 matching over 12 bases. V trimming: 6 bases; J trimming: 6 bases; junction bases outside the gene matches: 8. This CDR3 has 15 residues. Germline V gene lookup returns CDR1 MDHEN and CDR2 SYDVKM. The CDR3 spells CASRRSGTGGDGYTF. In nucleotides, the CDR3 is TGTGCCAGCAGGCGATCCGGGACAGGGGGCGATGGCTACACCTTC.

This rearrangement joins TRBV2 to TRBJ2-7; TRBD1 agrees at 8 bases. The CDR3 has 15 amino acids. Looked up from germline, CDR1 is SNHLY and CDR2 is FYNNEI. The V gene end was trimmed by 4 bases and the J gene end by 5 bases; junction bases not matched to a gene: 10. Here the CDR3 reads CASSGWTGISNEQYF. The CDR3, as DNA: TGTGCCAGCAGTGGGTGGACAGGGATCAGCAACGAGCAGTACTTC. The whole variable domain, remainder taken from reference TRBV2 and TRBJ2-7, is EPEVTQTPSHQVTQMGQEVILRCVPISNHLYFYWYRQILGQKVEFLVSFYNNEISEKSEIFDDQFSVERPDGSNFTLKIRSTKLEDSAMYFCASSGWTGISNEQYFGPGTRLTVT.

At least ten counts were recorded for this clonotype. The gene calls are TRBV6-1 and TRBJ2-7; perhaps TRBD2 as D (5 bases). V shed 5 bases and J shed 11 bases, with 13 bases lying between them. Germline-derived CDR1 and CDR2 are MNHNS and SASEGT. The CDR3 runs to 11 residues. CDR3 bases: TGTGCCAGCAGTCGGAGGCAGGAGGAGTACTTC. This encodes CASSRRQEEYF.

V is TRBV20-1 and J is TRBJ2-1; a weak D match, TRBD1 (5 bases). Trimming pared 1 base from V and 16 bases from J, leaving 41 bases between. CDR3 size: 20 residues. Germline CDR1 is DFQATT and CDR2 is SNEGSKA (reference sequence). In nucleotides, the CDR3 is TGCAGTGCTAGAGTAGGACACTTAGTCGACAATGCTACAATGAATCCTCCCAATTTCTTC. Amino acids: CSARVGHLVDNATMNPPNFF.

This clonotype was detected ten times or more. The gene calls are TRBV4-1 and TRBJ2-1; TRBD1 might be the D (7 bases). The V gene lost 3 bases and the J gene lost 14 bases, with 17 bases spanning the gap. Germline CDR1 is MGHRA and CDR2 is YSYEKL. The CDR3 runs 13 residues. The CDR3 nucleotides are TGCGCCAGCAGCCACTATCAGGGGGGAATTGAGTTCTTC. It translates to CASSHYQGGIEFF.

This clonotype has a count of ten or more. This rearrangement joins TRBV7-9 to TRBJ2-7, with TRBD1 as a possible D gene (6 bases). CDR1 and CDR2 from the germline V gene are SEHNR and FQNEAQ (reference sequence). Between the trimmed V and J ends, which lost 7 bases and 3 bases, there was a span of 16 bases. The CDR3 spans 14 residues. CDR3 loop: CASTPVRGHYEQYF. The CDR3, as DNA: TGTGCCAGCACCCCCGTCAGGGGCCACTACGAGCAGTACTTC.

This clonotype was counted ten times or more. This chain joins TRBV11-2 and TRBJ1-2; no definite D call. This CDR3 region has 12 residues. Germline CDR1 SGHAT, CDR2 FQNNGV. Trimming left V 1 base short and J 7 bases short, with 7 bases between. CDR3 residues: CASSLVAPGYTF. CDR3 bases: TGTGCCAGCAGCTTAGTAGCCCCTGGCTACACCTTC.

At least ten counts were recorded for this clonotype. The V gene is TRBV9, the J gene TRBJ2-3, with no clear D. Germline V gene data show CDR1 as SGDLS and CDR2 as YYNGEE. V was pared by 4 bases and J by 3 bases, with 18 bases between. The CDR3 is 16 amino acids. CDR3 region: CASSSPGLLVTDTQYF. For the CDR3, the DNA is TGTGCCAGCAGCTCCCCCGGCCTATTAGTAACAGATACGCAGTATTTT.

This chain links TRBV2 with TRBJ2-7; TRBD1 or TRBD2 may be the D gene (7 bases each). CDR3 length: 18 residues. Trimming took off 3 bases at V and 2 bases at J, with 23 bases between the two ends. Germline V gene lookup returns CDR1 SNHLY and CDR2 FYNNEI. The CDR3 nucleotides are TGTGCCAGCAGTGATCCGACGTTTCTCTCAGGGGGGGCCTACGAGCAGTACTTC. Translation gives CASSDPTFLSGGAYEQYF.

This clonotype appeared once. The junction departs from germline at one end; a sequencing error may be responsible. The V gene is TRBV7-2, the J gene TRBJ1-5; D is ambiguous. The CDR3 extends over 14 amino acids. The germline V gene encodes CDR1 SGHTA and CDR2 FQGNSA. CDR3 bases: TGTGCCGGCAGCTTAACCCCTAGCAATCAGCCCCAGCATTTT. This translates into CAGSLTPSNQPQHF.

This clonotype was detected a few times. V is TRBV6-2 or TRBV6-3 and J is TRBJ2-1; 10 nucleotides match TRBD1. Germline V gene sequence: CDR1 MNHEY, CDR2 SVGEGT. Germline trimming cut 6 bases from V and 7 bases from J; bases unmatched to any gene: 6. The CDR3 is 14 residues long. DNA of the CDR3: TGTGCCAGCAGCGGGACAGGGGTTTGGAATGAGCAGTTCTTC. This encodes CASSGTGVWNEQFF.

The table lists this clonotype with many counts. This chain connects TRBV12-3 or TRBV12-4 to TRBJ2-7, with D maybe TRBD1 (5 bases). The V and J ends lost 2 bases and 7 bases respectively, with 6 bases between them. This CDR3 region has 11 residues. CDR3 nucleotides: TGTGCCAGCAGTTTAAGGGGAGAGCAGTACTTC. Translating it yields CASSLRGEQYF.

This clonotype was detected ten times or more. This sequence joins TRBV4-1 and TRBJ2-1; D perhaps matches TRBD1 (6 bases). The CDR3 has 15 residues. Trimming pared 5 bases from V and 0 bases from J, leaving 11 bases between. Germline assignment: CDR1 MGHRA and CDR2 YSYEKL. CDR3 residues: CASSATGTSYNEQFF. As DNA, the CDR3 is TGCGCCAGCAGCGCTACAGGGACCTCCTACAATGAGCAGTTCTTC.

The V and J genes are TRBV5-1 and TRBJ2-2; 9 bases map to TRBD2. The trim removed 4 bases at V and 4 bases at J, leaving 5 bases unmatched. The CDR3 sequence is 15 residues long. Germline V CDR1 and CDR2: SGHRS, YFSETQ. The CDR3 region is CASSPGRGGTGELFF. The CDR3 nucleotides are TGCGCCAGCAGCCCCGGGCGGGGGGGCACCGGGGAGCTGTTTTTT.

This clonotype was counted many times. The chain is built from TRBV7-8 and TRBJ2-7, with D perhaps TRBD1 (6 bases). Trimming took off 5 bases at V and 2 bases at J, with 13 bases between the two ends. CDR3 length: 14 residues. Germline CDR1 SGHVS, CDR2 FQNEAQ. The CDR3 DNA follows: TGTGCCAGCAGCACTCGACAGGTTGCCTACGAGCAGTACTTC. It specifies CASSTRQVAYEQYF.

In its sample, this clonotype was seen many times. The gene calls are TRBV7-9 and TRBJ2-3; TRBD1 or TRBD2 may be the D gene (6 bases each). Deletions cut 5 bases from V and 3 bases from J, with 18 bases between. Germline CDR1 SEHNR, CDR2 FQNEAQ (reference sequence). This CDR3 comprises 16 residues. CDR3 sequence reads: CASSKRDQGGTDTQYF. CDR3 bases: TGTGCCAGCAGCAAGAGAGACCAAGGGGGGACAGATACGCAGTATTTT.

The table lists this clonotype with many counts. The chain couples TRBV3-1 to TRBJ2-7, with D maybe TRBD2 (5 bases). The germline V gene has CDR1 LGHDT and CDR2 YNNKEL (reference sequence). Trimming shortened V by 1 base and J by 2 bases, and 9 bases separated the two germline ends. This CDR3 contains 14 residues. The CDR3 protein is CASSQAQRTYEQYF. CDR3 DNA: TGTGCCAGCAGCCAAGCCCAGCGGACCTACGAGCAGTACTTC.